Shown below are 3 T cell receptor beta chains from a single sample sequenced in a study of T cell changes during pregnancy in multiple sclerosis. Measured with immunoSEQ multiplex PCR; TCRdb has only the in-frame clones, and not every one. This repertoire shows tens of thousands of clones, over 90% found once; its top ten account for 0.35% to 0.4%. The sequencing here drew on CD4+ T cells from peripheral blood mononuclear cells, taken in the second trimester of pregnancy. These receptors came from a female donor with multiple sclerosis, enrolled in a pregnancy study.

The gene calls are TRBV13 and TRBJ1-1, with no clear D. V was cut by 3 bases and J by 1 base, with 6 bases left in between. Germline lookup yields CDR1 PRHDT and CDR2 FYEKMQ (reference sequence). The CDR3 covers 13 residues. The CDR3 sequence is CASSLRKNTEAFF. In DNA, the CDR3 is TGTGCCAGCAGCTTGAGGAAGAACACTGAAGCTTTCTTT.

CDR3 protein: CASSLDREDYEQYF. DNA of the CDR3: TGTGCCAGCAGCTTGGACAGGGAAGATTACGAGCAGTACTTC. This chain links TRBV11-2 with TRBJ2-7; 8 positions match TRBD1. Germline V gene sequence: CDR1 SGHAT, CDR2 FQNNGV. CDR3 length: 14 residues. The V gene end was trimmed by 3 bases and the J gene end by 4 bases; junction bases not matched to a gene: 5.

This chain connects TRBV6-6 to TRBJ2-3; TRBD1 matches at 7 bases. J lost 4 bases, V lost 4 bases, and 8 bases had no gene match. This CDR3 is 15 amino acids long. The germline gives CDR1 MNHNY, CDR2 SVGAGI (reference sequence). The chain's CDR3 is CASSSTGVGADTQYF. The CDR3 DNA is TGTGCCAGCAGTTCTACAGGGGTTGGCGCAGATACGCAGTATTTT.